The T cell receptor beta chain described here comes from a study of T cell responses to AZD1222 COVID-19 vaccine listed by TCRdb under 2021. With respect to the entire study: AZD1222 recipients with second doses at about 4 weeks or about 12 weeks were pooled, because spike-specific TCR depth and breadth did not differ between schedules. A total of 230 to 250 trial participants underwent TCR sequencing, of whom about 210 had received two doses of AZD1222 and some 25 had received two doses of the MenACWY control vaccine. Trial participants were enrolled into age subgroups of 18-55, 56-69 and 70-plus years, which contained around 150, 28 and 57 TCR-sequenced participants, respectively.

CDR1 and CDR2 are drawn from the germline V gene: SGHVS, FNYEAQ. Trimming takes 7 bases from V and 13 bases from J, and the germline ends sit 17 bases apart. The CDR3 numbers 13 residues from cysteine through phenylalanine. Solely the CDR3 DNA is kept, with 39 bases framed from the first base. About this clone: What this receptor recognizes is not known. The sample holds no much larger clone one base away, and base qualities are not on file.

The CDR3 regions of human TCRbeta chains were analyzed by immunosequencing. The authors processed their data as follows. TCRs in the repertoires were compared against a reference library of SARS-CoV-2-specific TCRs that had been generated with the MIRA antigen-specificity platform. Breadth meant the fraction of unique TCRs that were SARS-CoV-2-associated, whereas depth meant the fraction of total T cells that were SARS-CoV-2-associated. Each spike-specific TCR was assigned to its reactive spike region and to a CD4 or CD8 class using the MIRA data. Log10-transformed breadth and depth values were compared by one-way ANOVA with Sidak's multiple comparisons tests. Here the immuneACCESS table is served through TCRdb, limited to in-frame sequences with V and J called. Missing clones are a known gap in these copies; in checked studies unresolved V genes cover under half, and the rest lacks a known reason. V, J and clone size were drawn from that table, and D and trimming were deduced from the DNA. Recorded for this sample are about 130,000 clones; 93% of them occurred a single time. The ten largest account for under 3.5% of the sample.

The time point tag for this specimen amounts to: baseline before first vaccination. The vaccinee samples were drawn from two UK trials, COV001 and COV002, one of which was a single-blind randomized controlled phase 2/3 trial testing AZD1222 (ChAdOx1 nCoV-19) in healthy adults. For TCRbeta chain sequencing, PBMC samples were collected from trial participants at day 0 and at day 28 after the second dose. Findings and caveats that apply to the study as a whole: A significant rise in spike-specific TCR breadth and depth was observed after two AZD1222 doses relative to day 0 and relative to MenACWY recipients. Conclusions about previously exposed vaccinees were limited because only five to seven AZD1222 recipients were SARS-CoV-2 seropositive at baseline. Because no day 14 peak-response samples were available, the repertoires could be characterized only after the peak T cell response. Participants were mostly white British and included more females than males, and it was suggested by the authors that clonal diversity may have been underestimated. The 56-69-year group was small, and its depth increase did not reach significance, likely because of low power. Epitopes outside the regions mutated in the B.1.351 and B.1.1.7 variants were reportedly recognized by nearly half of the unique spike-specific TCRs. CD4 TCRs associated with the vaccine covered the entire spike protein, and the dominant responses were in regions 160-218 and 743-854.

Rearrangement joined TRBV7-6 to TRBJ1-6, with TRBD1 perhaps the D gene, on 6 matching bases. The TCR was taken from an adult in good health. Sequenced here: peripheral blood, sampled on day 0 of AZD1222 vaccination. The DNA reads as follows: TGTGCCAGCACCCCAACTCAGGGGCCTCCCCTCCACTTT. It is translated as CASTPTQGPPLHF.